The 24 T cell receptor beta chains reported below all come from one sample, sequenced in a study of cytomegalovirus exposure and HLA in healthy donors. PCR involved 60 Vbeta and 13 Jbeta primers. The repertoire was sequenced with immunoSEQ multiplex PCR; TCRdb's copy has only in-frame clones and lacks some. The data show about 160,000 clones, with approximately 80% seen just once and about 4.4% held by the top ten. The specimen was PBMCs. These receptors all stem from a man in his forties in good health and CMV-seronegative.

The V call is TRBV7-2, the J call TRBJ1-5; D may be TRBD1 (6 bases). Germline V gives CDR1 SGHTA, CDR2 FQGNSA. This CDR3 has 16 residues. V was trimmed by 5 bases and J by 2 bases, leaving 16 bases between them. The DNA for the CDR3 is TGTGCCAGCAGCCCGGACAGCCTCTCCCGCAATCAGCCCCAGCATTTT. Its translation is CASSPDSLSRNQPQHF.

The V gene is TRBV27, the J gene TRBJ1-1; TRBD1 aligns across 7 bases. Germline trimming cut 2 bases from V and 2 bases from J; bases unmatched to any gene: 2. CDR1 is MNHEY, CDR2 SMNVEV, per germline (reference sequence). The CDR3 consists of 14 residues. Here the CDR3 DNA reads TGTGCCAGCAGTTTAAGGGGGCTAAACACTGAAGCTTTCTTT. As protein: CASSLRGLNTEAFF.

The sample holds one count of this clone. CDR3 amino acids: CASWAFNEYTF. The CDR3 DNA reads TGTGCCAGCTGGGCCTTCAACGAGTACACCTTC. The chain carries TRBV27 and TRBJ1-2; D is unresolved. The ends were cut back, 8 bases at V and 11 bases at J, with 15 bases in the middle. The CDR3 sequence is 11 residues long. Looked up from germline, CDR1 is MNHEY and CDR2 is SMNVEV (reference sequence).

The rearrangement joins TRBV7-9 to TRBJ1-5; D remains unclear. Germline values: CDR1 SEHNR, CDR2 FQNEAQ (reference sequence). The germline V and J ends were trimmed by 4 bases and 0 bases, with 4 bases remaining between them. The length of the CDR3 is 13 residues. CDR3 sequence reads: CASSSYSNQPQHF. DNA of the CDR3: TGTGCCAGCAGCTCCTATAGCAATCAGCCCCAGCATTTT.

As DNA, the CDR3 is TGTGCCAGCAGCTTAGCCCTAACAACTAATGAAAAACTGTTTTTT. It is translated as CASSLALTTNEKLFF. This chain connects TRBV7-9 to TRBJ1-4; D not certain. The CDR3 is 15 residues long. Per germline, CDR1 SEHNR and CDR2 FQNEAQ (reference sequence). Trimming pared 0 bases from V and 0 bases from J, leaving 5 bases between. Filled out from reference TRBV7-9 and TRBJ1-4, the complete variable domain reads DTGVSQNPRHKITKRGQNVTFRCDPISEHNRLYWYRQTLGQGPEFLTYFQNEAQLEKSRLLSDRFSAERPKGSFSTLEIQRTEQGDSAMYLCASSLALTTNEKLFFGSGTQLSVL.

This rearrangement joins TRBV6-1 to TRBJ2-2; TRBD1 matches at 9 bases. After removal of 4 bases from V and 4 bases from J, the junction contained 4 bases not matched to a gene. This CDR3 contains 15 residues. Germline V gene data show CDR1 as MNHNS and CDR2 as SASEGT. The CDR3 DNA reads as TGTGCCAGCAGTGGGGGACAGGGAGTCACCGGGGAGCTGTTTTTT. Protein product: CASSGGQGVTGELFF.

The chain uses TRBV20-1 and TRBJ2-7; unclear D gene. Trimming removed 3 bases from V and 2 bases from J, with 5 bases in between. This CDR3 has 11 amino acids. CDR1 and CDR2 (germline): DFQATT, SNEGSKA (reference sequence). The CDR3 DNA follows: TGCAGTGCTAGTCGGGCCTACGAGCAGTACTTC. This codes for CSASRAYEQYF.

CDR3 in DNA: TGCAGTGCTAGAAGAGATCAGCCCCAGCATTTT. Protein product: CSARRDQPQHF. The chain recombines TRBV20-1 with TRBJ1-5; no clear D. Germline V gives CDR1 DFQATT, CDR2 SNEGSKA (reference sequence). The CDR3 spans 11 residues. The ends were cut back, 2 bases at V and 5 bases at J, with 4 bases in the middle.

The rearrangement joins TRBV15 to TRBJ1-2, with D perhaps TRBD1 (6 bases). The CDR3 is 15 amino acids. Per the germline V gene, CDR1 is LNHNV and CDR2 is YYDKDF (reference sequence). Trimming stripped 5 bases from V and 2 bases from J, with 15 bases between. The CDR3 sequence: CATSRPGRGNYGYTF. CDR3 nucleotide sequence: TGTGCCACCAGCCGCCCCGGGAGGGGGAACTATGGCTACACCTTC. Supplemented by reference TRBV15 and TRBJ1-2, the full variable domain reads DAMVIQNPRYQVTQFGKPVTLSCSQTLNHNVMYWYQQKSSQAPKLLFHYYDKDFNNEADTPDNFQSRRPNTSFCFLDIRSPGLGDTAMYLCATSRPGRGNYGYTFGSGTRLTVV.

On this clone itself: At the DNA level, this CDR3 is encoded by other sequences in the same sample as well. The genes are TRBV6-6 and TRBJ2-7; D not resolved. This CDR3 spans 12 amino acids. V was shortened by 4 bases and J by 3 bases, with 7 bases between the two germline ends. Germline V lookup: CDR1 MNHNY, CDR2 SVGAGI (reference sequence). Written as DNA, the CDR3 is TGTGCCAGCAGTTCGGGTAACTACGAGCAGTACTTC. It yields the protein CASSSGNYEQYF.

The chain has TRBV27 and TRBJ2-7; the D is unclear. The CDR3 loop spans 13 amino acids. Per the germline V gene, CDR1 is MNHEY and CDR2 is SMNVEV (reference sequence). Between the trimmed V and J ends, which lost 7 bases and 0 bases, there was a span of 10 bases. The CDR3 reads CASKLTGSYEQYF. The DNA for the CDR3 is TGTGCCAGCAAGCTCACGGGCTCCTACGAGCAGTACTTC.

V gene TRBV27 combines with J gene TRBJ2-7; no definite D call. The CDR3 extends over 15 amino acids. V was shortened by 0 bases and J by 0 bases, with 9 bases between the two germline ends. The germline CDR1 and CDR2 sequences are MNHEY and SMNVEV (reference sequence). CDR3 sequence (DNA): TGTGCCAGCAGTTTATCCCCACAAATCTCCTACGAGCAGTACTTC. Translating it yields CASSLSPQISYEQYF.

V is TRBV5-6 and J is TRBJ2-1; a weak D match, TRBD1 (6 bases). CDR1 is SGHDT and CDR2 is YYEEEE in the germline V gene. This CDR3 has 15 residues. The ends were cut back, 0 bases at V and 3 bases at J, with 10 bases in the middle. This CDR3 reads CASSLGTEFYNEQFF. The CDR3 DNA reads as TGTGCCAGCAGCTTGGGGACAGAGTTCTACAATGAGCAGTTCTTC.

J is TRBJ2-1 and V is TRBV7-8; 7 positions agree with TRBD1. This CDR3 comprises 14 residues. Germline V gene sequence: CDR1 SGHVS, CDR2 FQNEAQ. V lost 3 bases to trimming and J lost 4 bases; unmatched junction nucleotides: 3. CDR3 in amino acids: CASSFWTGYNEQFF. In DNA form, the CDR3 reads TGTGCCAGCAGCTTCTGGACAGGTTACAATGAGCAGTTCTTC.

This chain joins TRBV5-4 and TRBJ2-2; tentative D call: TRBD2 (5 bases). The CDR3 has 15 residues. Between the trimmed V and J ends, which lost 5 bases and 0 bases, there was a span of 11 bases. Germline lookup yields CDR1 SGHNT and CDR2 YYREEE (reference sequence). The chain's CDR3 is CASSTGRANTGELFF. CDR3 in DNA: TGTGCCAGCAGTACGGGGAGAGCGAACACCGGGGAGCTGTTTTTT.

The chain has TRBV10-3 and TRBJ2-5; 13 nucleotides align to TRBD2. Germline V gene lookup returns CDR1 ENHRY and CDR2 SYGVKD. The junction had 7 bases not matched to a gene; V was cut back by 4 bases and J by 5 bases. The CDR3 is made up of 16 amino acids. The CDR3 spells CAISGRTSGGSETQYF. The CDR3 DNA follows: TGTGCCATCAGTGGGAGGACTAGCGGGGGATCGGAGACCCAGTACTTC.

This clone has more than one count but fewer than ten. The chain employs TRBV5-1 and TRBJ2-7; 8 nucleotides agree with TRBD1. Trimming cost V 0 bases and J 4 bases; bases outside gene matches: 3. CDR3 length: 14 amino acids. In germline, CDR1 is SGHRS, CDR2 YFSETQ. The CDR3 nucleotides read TGCGCCAGCAGCTTGGCACAGGGGGGTTACGAGCAGTACTTC. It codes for CASSLAQGGYEQYF.

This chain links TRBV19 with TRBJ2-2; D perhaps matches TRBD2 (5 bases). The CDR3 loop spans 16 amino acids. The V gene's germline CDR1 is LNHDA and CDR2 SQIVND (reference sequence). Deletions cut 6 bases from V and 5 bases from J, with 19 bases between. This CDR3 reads CASSRGSRGLTGELFF. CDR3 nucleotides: TGTGCCAGTAGCCGAGGGTCCCGTGGGCTAACCGGGGAGCTGTTTTTT.

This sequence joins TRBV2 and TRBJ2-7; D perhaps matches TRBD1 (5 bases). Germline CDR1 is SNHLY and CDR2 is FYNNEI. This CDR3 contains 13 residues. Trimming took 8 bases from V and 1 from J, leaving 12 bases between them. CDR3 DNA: TGTGCCAGCCTGTCCAAGGGGTCCTACGAGCAGTACTTC. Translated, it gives CASLSKGSYEQYF.

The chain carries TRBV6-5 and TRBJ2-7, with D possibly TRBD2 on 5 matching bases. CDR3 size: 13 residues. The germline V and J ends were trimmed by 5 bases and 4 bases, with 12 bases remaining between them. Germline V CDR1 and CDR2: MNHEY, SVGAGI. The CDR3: CASSAGLMYEQYF. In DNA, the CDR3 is TGTGCCAGCAGTGCTGGACTGATGTACGAGCAGTACTTC.

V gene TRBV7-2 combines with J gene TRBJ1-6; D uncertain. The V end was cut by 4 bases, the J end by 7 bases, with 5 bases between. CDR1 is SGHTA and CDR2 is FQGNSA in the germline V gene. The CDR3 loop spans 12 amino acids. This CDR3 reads CASSYSNSPLHF. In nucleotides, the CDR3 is TGTGCCAGCAGCTACAGCAATTCACCCCTCCACTTT.

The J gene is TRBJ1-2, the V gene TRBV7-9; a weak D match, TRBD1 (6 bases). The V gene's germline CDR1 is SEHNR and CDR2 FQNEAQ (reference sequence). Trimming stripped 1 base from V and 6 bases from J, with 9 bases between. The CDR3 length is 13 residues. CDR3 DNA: TGTGCCAGCAGCTTAGAGGGGGGGAATGGCTACACCTTC. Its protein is CASSLEGGNGYTF. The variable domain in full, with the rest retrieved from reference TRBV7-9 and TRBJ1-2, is DTGVSQNPRHKITKRGQNVTFRCDPISEHNRLYWYRQTLGQGPEFLTYFQNEAQLEKSRLLSDRFSAERPKGSFSTLEIQRTEQGDSAMYLCASSLEGGNGYTFGSGTRLTVV.

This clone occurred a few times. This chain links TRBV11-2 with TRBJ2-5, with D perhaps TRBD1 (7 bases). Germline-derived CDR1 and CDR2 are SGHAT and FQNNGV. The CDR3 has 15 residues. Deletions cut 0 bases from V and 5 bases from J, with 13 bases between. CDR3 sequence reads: CASSLEPSGGETQYF. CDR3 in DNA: TGTGCCAGCAGCTTAGAACCCTCAGGGGGGGAGACCCAGTACTTC.

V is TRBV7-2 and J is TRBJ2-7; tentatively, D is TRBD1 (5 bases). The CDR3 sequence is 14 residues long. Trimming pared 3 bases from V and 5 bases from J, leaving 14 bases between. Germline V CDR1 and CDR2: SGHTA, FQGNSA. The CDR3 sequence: CASSFLNSRDEQYF. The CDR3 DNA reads TGTGCCAGCAGCTTCCTTAATAGCAGGGACGAGCAGTACTTC.